Shown below are 16 T cell receptor beta chains from a single sample sequenced in a study of blood T cell repertoires in COVID-19. The protocol was immunoSEQ multiplex PCR, while the TCRdb copy is restricted to in-frame clones and leaves out a portion. The data contain around 100,000 clones, about 90% of them singletons. Sequenced sample: peripheral blood. These receptors all stem from a man between 45 and 60 years old with COVID-19, enrolled during active disease.

This chain joins TRBV13 and TRBJ1-4, with D uncertain. Germline CDR1 is PRHDT and CDR2 is FYEKMQ (reference sequence). This CDR3 contains 16 residues. The germline V and J ends were trimmed by 5 bases and 4 bases, with 17 bases remaining between them. The CDR3 sequence is CASSKPERGGNEKLFF. The CDR3 DNA sequence: TGTGCCAGCAGCAAGCCCGAGCGGGGAGGTAATGAAAAACTGTTTTTT.

This clone was seen a single time. The V and J genes are TRBV5-4 and TRBJ1-6, with 8 bases lining up with TRBD1. CDR1 is SGHNT, CDR2 YYREEE, per germline (reference sequence). J was trimmed by 10 bases and V by 4 bases; bases with no gene match: 10. CDR3 length: 15 residues. The CDR3 DNA is TGTGCCAGCAGCACCCCGGGCAGGGGGCAATCACCCCTCCACTTT. Translation: CASSTPGRGQSPLHF.

This clone was observed a few times. The V gene is TRBV7-2, the J gene TRBJ2-3; D is perhaps TRBD1 (6 bases). Germline V gene lookup returns CDR1 SGHTA and CDR2 FQGNSA. V was shortened by 2 bases and J by 0 bases, with 15 bases between the two germline ends. The CDR3 spans 17 residues. DNA for the CDR3: TGTGCCAGCAGCTTATCCCCGGGACAAACTAGCACAGATACGCAGTATTTT. Translation gives CASSLSPGQTSTDTQYF.

The V and J genes are TRBV18 and TRBJ2-7; D perhaps matches TRBD1 (5 bases). The germline V gene encodes CDR1 KGHSH and CDR2 LQKENI. V was shortened by 5 bases and J by 3 bases, with 8 bases between the two germline ends. The CDR3 covers 12 residues. Written as DNA, the CDR3 is TGTGCCAGCTCATTCGACAGCTACGAGCAGTACTTC. Its translation: CASSFDSYEQYF.

This rearrangement joins TRBV28 to TRBJ1-4; no definite D call. CDR1 is MDHEN, CDR2 SYDVKM, per germline. The CDR3 has 15 residues. Trimming took 5 bases from V and 8 from J, leaving 18 bases between them. The CDR3 bases are TGTGCCAGCAGTCCACCGAGATTGGGAGTAGAAAAACTGTTTTTT. Translation: CASSPPRLGVEKLFF.

Only one count was recorded for this clone. The rearrangement uses TRBV29-1 and TRBJ1-1, with a possible D match to TRBD1 (6 bases). The germline V gene has CDR1 SQVTM and CDR2 ANQGSEA. There are 11 residues in the CDR3. The V end lost 5 bases, the J end lost 8 bases, and 12 bases lay between the germline ends. CDR3 sequence reads: CSVQGHAEAFF. In DNA, the CDR3 is TGCAGCGTTCAGGGGCACGCAGAAGCTTTCTTT.

This chain links TRBV30 with TRBJ2-3, with D possibly being TRBD1 (5 bases). Trimming stripped 3 bases from V and 3 bases from J, with 10 bases between. From germline, CDR1 is GTSNPN and CDR2 SVGIG (reference sequence). The CDR3 length is 13 residues. DNA for the CDR3: TGTGCCTGGAGGGCGTCAGGGACAGATACGCAGTATTTT. Protein sequence: CAWRASGTDTQYF.

The V call is TRBV5-1, the J call TRBJ1-4; D is possibly TRBD1 (5 bases). Looked up from germline, CDR1 is SGHRS and CDR2 is YFSETQ. The CDR3 totals 15 residues. Trimming removed 4 bases at V and 5 bases at J, with 15 bases between. CDR3 sequence: CASSPDHRINEKLFF. The CDR3 nucleotides are TGCGCCAGCAGCCCCGATCACAGGATCAATGAAAAACTGTTTTTT.

The chain joins TRBV5-1 to TRBJ1-1, with no clear D. This CDR3 is built from 13 residues. CDR1 and CDR2 (germline): SGHRS, YFSETQ. V was trimmed by 2 bases and J by 5 bases, leaving 10 bases between them. In DNA, the CDR3 is TGCGCCAGCAGCTTTGCAGAGGATACTGAAGCTTTCTTT. Translated, it gives CASSFAEDTEAFF.

This rearrangement joins TRBV28 to TRBJ1-4, with D perhaps matching TRBD1 (5 bases). With 5 bases removed from V and 8 bases from J, the gap between germline ends came to 6 bases. Germline V lookup: CDR1 MDHEN, CDR2 SYDVKM. The CDR3 consists of 11 residues. In DNA form, the CDR3 reads TGTGCCAGCAGTGGGGGGGAAAAACTGTTTTTT. Protein sequence: CASSGGEKLFF. The full variable domain, rest sourced from reference TRBV28 and TRBJ1-4, is DVKVTQSSRYLVKRTGEKVFLECVQDMDHENMFWYRQDPGLGLRLIYFSYDVKMKEKGDIPEGYSVSREKKERFSLILESASTNQTSMYLCASSGGEKLFFGSGTQLSVL.

This clone occurred a few times. This sequence joins TRBV7-9 and TRBJ2-1, with a tentative D call TRBD2 (5 bases). This CDR3 has 14 residues. Trimming removed 2 bases at V and 8 bases at J, with 13 bases between. Germline CDR1 and CDR2: SEHNR and FQNEAQ (reference sequence). In DNA form, the CDR3 reads TGTGCCAGCAGCTTAAGTCTAGCCGCCCATGAGCAGTTCTTC. As protein: CASSLSLAAHEQFF.

The chain recombines TRBV10-3 with TRBJ1-1; D perhaps matches TRBD1 (6 bases). The CDR3 extends over 15 amino acids. Germline CDR1 ENHRY, CDR2 SYGVKD. V was shortened by 2 bases and J by 5 bases, with 15 bases between the two germline ends. The CDR3 DNA follows: TGTGCCATCAGTGAGCGAGGGGGGGCGCGGACTGAAGCTTTCTTT. The encoded protein is CAISERGGARTEAFF.

The V call is TRBV5-1, the J call TRBJ1-1; 7 bases fit TRBD1. V dropped 0 bases and J dropped 11; count of bases not matched to a gene: 10. The CDR3 is made up of 14 amino acids. Germline V gene sequence: CDR1 SGHRS, CDR2 YFSETQ. The CDR3 DNA follows: TGCGCCAGCAGCTTGGACAGGGGCCGGATTGGGGCTTTCTTT. Its protein is CASSLDRGRIGAFF.

The CDR3 DNA sequence: TGTGCCAGCAGCCAAGCGTCGGTAGGAAACACCATATATTTT. Protein sequence: CASSQASVGNTIYF. The chain couples TRBV3-1 (or the pseudogene TRBV3-2) to TRBJ1-3, with unresolved D. The CDR3 sequence is 14 residues long. V was shortened by 1 base and J by 4 bases, with 8 bases between the two germline ends. Looked up from germline, CDR1 is LGHDT and CDR2 is YNNKEL (reference sequence).

The chain couples TRBV27 to TRBJ2-2; D remains ambiguous. CDR1 MNHEY and CDR2 SMNVEV come from the germline V gene (reference sequence). The CDR3 length is 13 residues. Trimming pared 4 bases from V and 1 base from J, leaving 4 bases between. The CDR3 reads CASSSRNTGELFF. DNA for the CDR3: TGTGCCAGCAGTTCGAGGAACACCGGGGAGCTGTTTTTT.

V usage is TRBV30 and J usage is TRBJ2-1; perhaps TRBD2 as D (7 bases). Germline values: CDR1 GTSNPN, CDR2 SVGIG (reference sequence). CDR3 length equals 18 residues. V gave up 3 bases and J gave up 0 bases, with 21 bases separating them. The CDR3 region has the DNA TGTGCCTGGAGCCCAAGGAGGCGGGGGCCCCGCTCCTACAATGAGCAGTTCTTC. It encodes CAWSPRRRGPRSYNEQFF. Complete variable domain (other parts from reference TRBV30 and TRBJ2-1): SQTIHQWPATLVQPVGSPLSLECTVEGTSNPNLYWYRQAAGRGLQLLFYSVGIGQISSEVPQNLSASRPQDRQFILSSKKLLLSDSGFYLCAWSPRRRGPRSYNEQFFGPGTRLTVL.